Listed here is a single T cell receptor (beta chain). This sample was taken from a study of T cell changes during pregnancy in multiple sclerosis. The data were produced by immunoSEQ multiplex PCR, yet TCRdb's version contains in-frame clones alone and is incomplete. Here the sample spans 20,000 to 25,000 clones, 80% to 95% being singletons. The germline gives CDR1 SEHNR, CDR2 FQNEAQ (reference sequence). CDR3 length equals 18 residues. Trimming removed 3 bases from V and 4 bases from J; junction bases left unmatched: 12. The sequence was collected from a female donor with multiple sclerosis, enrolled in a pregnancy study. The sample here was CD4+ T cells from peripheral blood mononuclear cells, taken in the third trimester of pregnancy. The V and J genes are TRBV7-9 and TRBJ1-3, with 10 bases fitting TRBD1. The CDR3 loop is CASSFGTGASSGGNTIYF. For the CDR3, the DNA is TGTGCCAGCAGCTTCGGGACAGGGGCAAGCTCGGGAGGAAACACCATATATTTT.